This T cell receptor beta chain originates from a study of cytomegalovirus exposure and HLA in healthy donors. About the study: An earlier analysis found fewer than 140 million unique TCR beta sequences from approximately 190 million T cells.

In the PCR, 60 Vbeta and 13 Jbeta primers were used. The assay was immunoSEQ multiplex PCR, and TCRdb's table has in-frame clones only and misses some. The table gives 45,000 to 60,000 clones; the top ten clones make up around 6.5% of it. Germline loops: CDR1 SQVTM, CDR2 ANQGSEA. The length of the CDR3 is 14 residues. V dropped 6 bases and J dropped 5; count of bases not matched to a gene: 12. Sequenced: PBMCs. The chain uses TRBV29-1 and TRBJ1-2; TRBD1 aligns across 7 bases. The sequence derives from a woman in her 40s in good health and CMV-seronegative. The CDR3, as DNA: TGCAGCGTGGGACAGTCAAGGGACTCATATGGCTACACCTTC. Translated, it gives CSVGQSRDSYGYTF.